One and the same sample provided the 30 T cell receptor beta chains below, sequenced in a study of vaccination and CD4 T cells after COVID-19. Once obtained from cultured CD4+ T cells, the DNA was sequenced using the Oncomine TCR Beta short-read assay. TCRdb reprocessed the PCR reads via MiXCR and lists one record per CDR3 protein. The sample shows some 4,000 distinct CDR3 sequences, 21% of them seen only once. Regarding treatment: roughly 10-day PBMC culture with coronavirus spike peptide pools or control peptides (ViraFEST assay). The antigens these receptors bind are not known. Sample: CD4+ T cells from blood, cultured in vitro. The source of these receptors is a human donor who had recovered from COVID-19.

This chain links TRBV6-1 with TRBJ1-2, with TRBD1 as a possible D gene (6 bases). Germline-derived CDR1 and CDR2 are MNHNS and SASEGT. Trimming shortened V by 7 bases and J by 3 bases, and 12 bases separated the two germline ends. CDR3 length: 13 residues. The DNA for the CDR3 is TGTGCCAGCAATCGAAGGGGGTACTATGGCTACACCTTC. It codes for CASNRRGYYGYTF.

The chain uses TRBV5-1 and TRBJ1-2; D not resolved. With 5 bases removed from V and 5 bases from J, the gap between germline ends came to 13 bases. The CDR3 loop spans 13 amino acids. Per the germline V gene, CDR1 is SGHRS and CDR2 is YFSETQ. As DNA, the CDR3 is TGCGCCAGCAGTCTTCAGGAGGCTTATGGCTACACCTTC. Residues: CASSLQEAYGYTF.

CDR3 protein: CAWSGLADNQPQHF. CDR3 nucleotide sequence: TGTGCCTGGAGTGGCCTGGCCGATAATCAGCCCCAGCATTTT. The rearrangement links TRBV30 to TRBJ1-5; D is unresolved. V shed 1 base and J shed 4 bases, with 11 bases lying between them. Germline CDR1 GTSNPN, CDR2 SVGIG (reference sequence). The CDR3 has 14 residues.

In this sample, this clonotype turned up a few times. V usage is TRBV18 and J usage is TRBJ2-7; no definite D call. V gave up 2 bases and J gave up 3 bases, with 11 bases separating them. Germline-derived CDR1 and CDR2 are KGHSH and LQKENI. The CDR3 runs 14 residues. CDR3 in amino acids: CASSPNPGGYEQYF. As DNA, the CDR3 is TGTGCCAGCTCACCAAACCCAGGTGGCTACGAGCAGTACTTC. Supplemented by reference TRBV18 and TRBJ2-7, the full variable domain reads NAGVMQNPRHLVRRRGQEARLRCSPMKGHSHVYWYRQLPEEGLKFMVYLQKENIIDESGMPKERFSAEFPKEGPSILRIQQVVRGDSAAYFCASSPNPGGYEQYFGPGTRLTVT.

This clonotype turned up a few times. The rearrangement uses TRBV5-1 and TRBJ2-2, with D unclear. Looked up from germline, CDR1 is SGHRS and CDR2 is YFSETQ. The CDR3 length is 15 residues. V was clipped by 5 bases and J by 2 bases, with 13 bases between them. CDR3 bases: TGCGCCAGCAGTTATGACACTGCTAACACCGGGGAGCTGTTTTTT. It codes for CASSYDTANTGELFF.

This clonotype counts as large. The chain carries TRBV6-1 and TRBJ1-2; possibly TRBD1 for D (6 bases). Between the trimmed V and J ends, which lost 0 bases and 6 bases, there was a span of 23 bases. This CDR3 has 18 residues. Looked up from germline, CDR1 is MNHNS and CDR2 is SASEGT. The CDR3 DNA follows: TGTGCCAGCAGTGAAGCTTCACTCGAATGGGGGCGGTGGGATGGCTACACCTTC. Its translation is CASSEASLEWGRWDGYTF.

The gene calls are TRBV12-3 or TRBV12-4 and TRBJ2-7; 10 nucleotides agree with TRBD1. This CDR3 has 15 amino acids. J was trimmed by 3 bases and V by 5 bases; bases with no gene match: 7. DNA for the CDR3: TGTGCCAGCAGTCTTCGGACAGGGGGGAACTACGAGCAGTACTTC. Amino acid sequence: CASSLRTGGNYEQYF.

The chain carries TRBV5-4 and TRBJ2-7; 9 nucleotides agree with TRBD2. CDR1 and CDR2 from the germline V gene are SGHNT and YYREEE (reference sequence). After removal of 2 bases from V and 2 bases from J, the junction contained 5 bases not matched to a gene. The CDR3 sequence is 15 residues long. The CDR3 spells CASSLKRGDTYEQYF. CDR3 bases: TGTGCCAGCAGCTTAAAGCGGGGGGATACCTACGAGCAGTACTTC. The complete variable domain, with remaining parts taken from reference TRBV5-4 and TRBJ2-7, reads ETGVTQSPTHLIKTRGQQVTLRCSSQSGHNTVSWYQQALGQGPQFIFQYYREEENGRGNFPPRFSGLQFPNYSSELNVNALELDDSALYLCASSLKRGDTYEQYFGPGTRLTVT.

The J gene is TRBJ1-2, the V gene TRBV5-1; 8 bases line up with TRBD1. With 4 bases clipped from V and 5 bases from J, the junction kept 19 bases outside the gene matches. The CDR3 contains 18 residues. Germline V CDR1 and CDR2: SGHRS, YFSETQ. CDR3 loop: CASSQAIQGAVGFYGYTF. For the CDR3, the DNA is TGCGCCAGCAGCCAAGCCATCCAGGGGGCAGTGGGATTTTATGGCTACACCTTC.

The chain links TRBV5-6 to TRBJ2-6, with a weak D call TRBD2 (6 bases). Germline V gene sequence: CDR1 SGHDT, CDR2 YYEEEE. The CDR3 is made up of 16 amino acids. V lost 4 bases to trimming and J lost 0 bases, with 11 bases between them. The CDR3 loop reads CASSPLGGSGANVLTF. CDR3 coding DNA: TGTGCCAGCAGCCCCCTGGGGGGCTCTGGGGCCAACGTCCTGACTTTC. The variable domain in full, completed from reference TRBV5-6 and TRBJ2-6, reads DAGVTQSPTHLIKTRGQQVTLRCSPKSGHDTVSWYQQALGQGPQFIFQYYEEEERQRGNFPDRFSGHQFPNYSSELNVNALLLGDSALYLCASSPLGGSGANVLTFGAGSRLTVL.

This chain links TRBV6-1 with TRBJ2-3; D is ambiguous. This CDR3 has 14 amino acids. V was trimmed by 0 bases and J by 0 bases, leaving 4 bases between them. The germline gives CDR1 MNHNS, CDR2 SASEGT. The CDR3 sequence is CASSEAGSTDTQYF. The CDR3 bases are TGTGCCAGCAGTGAAGCAGGGAGCACAGATACGCAGTATTTT.

This clonotype was detected only a few times. This chain connects TRBV6-1 to TRBJ2-7, with TRBD1 matching 8 bases. The CDR3 is 15 residues long. V shed 7 bases, J shed 6 bases, and the junction held 14 bases outside the gene matches. Germline V gene sequence: CDR1 MNHNS, CDR2 SASEGT. This CDR3 is CASTRTAGGMGEQYF. In DNA form, the CDR3 reads TGTGCCAGCACCCGAACGGCAGGGGGCATGGGCGAGCAGTACTTC.

This clonotype turned up a few times. The V call is TRBV19, the J call TRBJ2-5, with D tentatively TRBD2 (6 bases). Germline CDR1 is LNHDA and CDR2 is SQIVND (reference sequence). The V end was cut by 1 base, the J end by 4 bases, with 10 bases between. This CDR3 has 14 amino acids. CDR3 sequence reads: CASSIAGGVETQYF. The DNA of the CDR3 is TGTGCCAGTAGTATAGCGGGCGGGGTAGAGACCCAGTACTTC.

This clonotype was seen more than once but under ten times. V usage is TRBV2 and J usage is TRBJ1-2; possible D gene TRBD1, 5 bases. Germline V gene data show CDR1 as SNHLY and CDR2 as FYNNEI. CDR3 length: 13 residues. Trimming took 6 bases from V and 1 from J, leaving 9 bases between them. The CDR3 here is CASRVDSNYGYTF. The CDR3 nucleotides are TGTGCCAGCAGGGTAGACAGTAACTATGGCTACACCTTC.

Worth noting for this clonotype: A junction boundary mismatches the germline segment, possibly from a read error. The chain combines TRBV7-7 with TRBJ2-1; no clear D. The CDR3 runs 13 residues. Germline V lookup: CDR1 SSHAT, CDR2 FNYEAQ (reference sequence). The CDR3 reads CASSPGSYNEQFF. CDR3 DNA: TGTGCTAGCAGCCCCGGCTCCTACAATGAGCAGTTCTTC.

The CDR3 coding sequence is TGTGCCAGCAGTTACCCATCCCGAGGGGTGAGGGGACAAGTCGGCTCTGGGGCCAACGTCCTGACTTTC. This gives the protein CASSYPSRGVRGQVGSGANVLTF. The chain carries TRBV6-5 and TRBJ2-6, with D perhaps matching TRBD1 (6 bases). The CDR3 spans 23 residues. Germline V gene data show CDR1 as MNHEY and CDR2 as SVGAGI. The V end lost 2 bases, the J end lost 0 bases, and 29 bases lay between the germline ends.

The chain couples TRBV7-2 to TRBJ2-7; the match to TRBD2 covers 9 bases. The junction had 6 bases not matched to a gene; V was cut back by 5 bases and J by 4 bases. Germline values: CDR1 SGHTA, CDR2 FQGNSA. This CDR3 comprises 14 residues. CDR3 loop: CASSLAGGPYEQYF. In nucleotides, the CDR3 is TGTGCCAGCAGCCTTGCGGGGGGGCCTTACGAGCAGTACTTC.

This clonotype was picked up a small number of times. V usage is TRBV6-2 or TRBV6-3 and J usage is TRBJ2-5, with a weak D call TRBD2 (6 bases). The CDR3 has 14 residues. CDR1 is MNHEY, CDR2 SVGEGT, per germline. Trimming cost V 11 bases and J 5 bases, with 21 bases left between them. The CDR3 loop is CAARRDGAEETQYF. The CDR3 nucleotides are TGTGCCGCGAGGCGGGACGGGGCGGAGGAGACCCAGTACTTC.

In the case of this clonotype: The limits of the CDR3 on the DNA are not certain, so only TCRdb's listed CDR3 is given. The chain uses TRBV27 and TRBJ1-2; TRBD1 was called by the table and not checked on the DNA. The CDR3 is 19 residues long, ends included. From germline, CDR1 is MNHEY and CDR2 SMNVEV (reference sequence). CDR3 residues: CASKGLLRAVLRAGGGYTF.

This chain uses TRBV7-2 with TRBJ1-2; D is undetermined. The germline CDR1 and CDR2 sequences are SGHTA and FQGNSA. The CDR3 is made up of 12 amino acids. V gave up 5 bases and J gave up 8 bases, with 12 bases separating them. The CDR3: CASSPEVGGYTF. As DNA, the CDR3 is TGTGCCAGCAGCCCGGAGGTCGGAGGCTACACCTTC.

This clonotype has only a few counts. The chain joins TRBV14 to TRBJ2-5; unclear D gene. V was clipped by 5 bases and J by 4 bases, with 11 bases between them. Germline V gene sequence: CDR1 SGHDN, CDR2 FVKESK. CDR3 length: 13 amino acids. The CDR3: CASSGELGETQYF. The CDR3 DNA sequence: TGTGCCAGCAGCGGCGAACTGGGAGAGACCCAGTACTTC.

This clonotype is termed medium-sized. The chain joins TRBV20-1 to TRBJ2-5, with 13 bases fitting TRBD2. This CDR3 is built from 15 residues. Germline V gene sequence: CDR1 DFQATT, CDR2 SNEGSKA (reference sequence). V dropped 3 bases and J dropped 1; count of bases not matched to a gene: 2. CDR3: CSASRTSGGQETQYF. CDR3 in DNA: TGCAGTGCTAGCCGGACTAGCGGGGGCCAAGAGACCCAGTACTTC.

The CDR3 DNA reads as TGTGCCAGCAGACTTACAGGGGGCTATGGCTACACCTTC. It translates to CASRLTGGYGYTF. The V and J genes are TRBV6-2 or TRBV6-3 and TRBJ1-2; 8 nucleotides align to TRBD1. The CDR3 spans 13 residues. V trimming: 6 bases; J trimming: 4 bases; junction bases outside the gene matches: 4. Germline V lookup: CDR1 MNHEY, CDR2 SVGEGT.

V gene TRBV7-9 combines with J gene TRBJ2-2, with 7 bases identical to TRBD1. With 7 bases clipped from V and 1 base from J, the junction kept 9 bases outside the gene matches. Looked up from germline, CDR1 is SEHNR and CDR2 is FQNEAQ (reference sequence). The CDR3 is 16 amino acids. The CDR3 loop reads CASNLLGTVNTGELFF. CDR3 nucleotide sequence: TGTGCCAGCAACCTCCTAGGGACAGTGAACACCGGGGAGCTGTTTTTT.

This clonotype was seen just once. The chain joins TRBV30 to TRBJ1-3, with 7 nucleotides matching TRBD1. Germline CDR1 reads GTSNPN; CDR2 reads SVGIG (reference sequence). There are 15 residues in the CDR3. V shed 5 bases and J 1 base; nucleotides not matched to a gene: 8. The CDR3 protein is CAWGTGELSGNTIYF. The CDR3 nucleotides read TGTGCCTGGGGAACAGGGGAATTATCTGGAAACACCATATATTTT.

The genes are TRBV7-9 and TRBJ1-4; the D is unclear. The CDR3 extends over 15 amino acids. The germline V gene encodes CDR1 SEHNR and CDR2 FQNEAQ (reference sequence). V lost 1 base to trimming and J lost 2 bases, with 8 bases between them. The CDR3 DNA reads TGTGCCAGCAGCTTAGAAAGGGCTACTAATGAAAAACTGTTTTTT. This encodes CASSLERATNEKLFF.

The rearrangement joins TRBV7-9 to TRBJ1-2; D perhaps matches TRBD1 (5 bases). CDR1 and CDR2 from the germline V gene are SEHNR and FQNEAQ (reference sequence). This CDR3 region has 14 residues. The ends were cut back, 4 bases at V and 4 bases at J, with 13 bases in the middle. The CDR3 protein is CASSSGTPGYGYTF. Here the CDR3 DNA reads TGTGCCAGCAGCTCCGGGACTCCCGGCTATGGCTACACCTTC.

This chain's CDR3 is CASSPPRRGSGSTDTQYF. CDR3 DNA: TGTGCCAGCAGCCCCCCTCGTAGGGGTAGCGGAAGCACAGATACGCAGTATTTT. This chain uses TRBV5-4 with TRBJ2-3, with D perhaps TRBD2 (6 bases). V was trimmed by 4 bases and J by 0 bases, leaving 21 bases between them. This CDR3 has 18 amino acids. CDR1 is SGHNT and CDR2 is YYREEE in the germline V gene (reference sequence). The full variable domain, completed using reference TRBV5-4 and TRBJ2-3, is ETGVTQSPTHLIKTRGQQVTLRCSSQSGHNTVSWYQQALGQGPQFIFQYYREEENGRGNFPPRFSGLQFPNYSSELNVNALELDDSALYLCASSPPRRGSGSTDTQYFGPGTRLTVL.

The gene calls are TRBV5-1 and TRBJ2-5; 8 positions agree with TRBD2. The J segment lost 2 bases and the V segment lost 4 bases, leaving 10 bases of the junction unmatched. Germline loops: CDR1 SGHRS, CDR2 YFSETQ. This CDR3 has 16 residues. The CDR3 spells CASSQTILADQETQYF. The CDR3 nucleotides are TGCGCCAGCAGCCAGACGATACTAGCGGATCAAGAGACCCAGTACTTC.

This sequence joins TRBV5-8 and TRBJ2-7, with D possibly being TRBD2 (5 bases). The CDR3 totals 14 residues. Looked up from germline, CDR1 is SGHTS and CDR2 is YDEGEE. V lost 2 bases, J lost 2 bases, and 11 bases lay in between. CDR3 in amino acids: CASSLPGFTYEQYF. In DNA, the CDR3 is TGTGCCAGCAGCTTACCGGGATTCACCTACGAGCAGTACTTC.